Following are 11 T cell receptor beta chains from one sample sequenced in a study of T cell responses to AZD1222 COVID-19 vaccine. The method was immunoSEQ multiplex PCR; TCRdb's version includes in-frame clones alone and lacks a portion of them. The table has about 220,000 clones, about 92% seen once; the top ten hold approximately 1%. This specimen consisted of peripheral blood, obtained on day 0 of MenACWY control vaccination. The receptors originated from an adult in good health.

The chain links TRBV27 to TRBJ2-1; D gene uncertain. CDR1 and CDR2 (germline): MNHEY, SMNVEV (reference sequence). Trimming pared 5 bases from V and 0 bases from J, leaving 8 bases between. This CDR3 contains 14 residues. CDR3 protein: CASSPSRSYNEQFF. The CDR3, as DNA: TGTGCCAGCAGTCCCAGTCGCTCCTACAATGAGCAGTTCTTC.

V and J are TRBV6-4 and TRBJ2-1; TRBD2 matches at 8 bases. Germline CDR1 and CDR2: MRHNA and SNTAGT. Trimming took 6 bases from V and 7 from J; bases not matched to a gene: 5. The CDR3 covers 13 residues. The CDR3 nucleotides read TGTGCCAGCAGCGGGACTAGTACTAATGAGCAGTTCTTC. Protein product: CASSGTSTNEQFF.

The chain carries TRBV25-1 and TRBJ1-2; 9 bases are a match to TRBD1. Germline V gene lookup returns CDR1 MGHDK and CDR2 SYGVNS. There are 17 residues in the CDR3. V shed 2 bases and J 6 bases; nucleotides not matched to a gene: 13. CDR3 residues: CASSEKRGQGYDDGYTF. CDR3 coding DNA: TGTGCCAGCAGTGAAAAGCGGGGACAGGGATATGATGATGGCTACACCTTC.

This clone was seen only once. The chain links TRBV7-9 to TRBJ1-1; D is possibly TRBD1 (5 bases). The CDR3 runs to 14 residues. Trimming removed 5 bases from V and 0 bases from J, with 10 bases in between. CDR1 SEHNR and CDR2 FQNEAQ come from the germline V gene (reference sequence). The CDR3 nucleotides are TGTGCCAGCAGCCACGGGACGATGAACACTGAAGCTTTCTTT. It is translated as CASSHGTMNTEAFF.

The rearrangement uses TRBV6-1 and TRBJ1-3; no clear D gene. V shed 1 base and J shed 0 bases, with 10 bases lying between them. Germline V gives CDR1 MNHNS, CDR2 SASEGT. This CDR3 has 16 residues. CDR3 coding DNA: TGTGCCAGCAGTGAAGTGGACGCTTACTCTGGAAACACCATATATTTT. This encodes CASSEVDAYSGNTIYF.

This clone showed up just a few times. The rearrangement joins TRBV5-1 to TRBJ1-1, with 7 positions matching TRBD1. Germline V gives CDR1 SGHRS, CDR2 YFSETQ. Losses at the gene ends were 4 bases for V and 4 bases for J; bases not matched to a gene: 7. This CDR3 is 14 amino acids long. CDR3 in amino acids: CASSLGQIGTEAFF. In DNA form, the CDR3 reads TGCGCCAGCAGCCTGGGACAGATAGGCACTGAAGCTTTCTTT.

This clone was seen just once. This chain links TRBV28 with TRBJ1-1; 10 bases are shared with TRBD1. V lost 6 bases and J lost 3; bases outside the gene matches: 10. Germline CDR1 is MDHEN and CDR2 is SYDVKM. The CDR3 extends over 16 amino acids. CDR3 amino acids: CASSFLGTGDYTEAFF. For the CDR3, the DNA is TGTGCCAGCAGCTTCCTAGGGACAGGGGATTACACTGAAGCTTTCTTT.

The J gene is TRBJ1-1, the V gene TRBV12-5; D is ambiguous. Trimming cost V 5 bases and J 2 bases, with 12 bases left between them. The CDR3 runs to 14 residues. CDR1 and CDR2 from the germline V gene are LGHNT and FRNRAP. CDR3 protein: CASGPPSRNTEAFF. The CDR3 DNA reads TGTGCTAGTGGTCCCCCAAGTAGAAACACTGAAGCTTTCTTT.

This chain joins TRBV4-1 and TRBJ1-5; D perhaps matches TRBD1 (5 bases). Germline assignment: CDR1 MGHRA and CDR2 YSYEKL. The CDR3 sequence is 15 residues long. V gave up 1 base and J gave up 5 bases, with 12 bases separating them. Here the CDR3 reads CASSQGAGSHQPQHF. The CDR3 DNA reads as TGCGCCAGCAGCCAAGGGGCAGGGAGCCATCAGCCCCAGCATTTT.

The rearrangement uses TRBV28 and TRBJ1-1, with a weak D call TRBD1 (5 bases). Looked up from germline, CDR1 is MDHEN and CDR2 is SYDVKM. There are 12 residues in the CDR3. With 6 bases removed from V and 4 bases from J, the gap between germline ends came to 9 bases. The chain's CDR3 is CASSLGPTEAFF. The CDR3 region has the DNA TGTGCCAGCAGCTTGGGGCCCACTGAAGCTTTCTTT.

This clone was seen a few times. The sample carries other DNA sequences with the same CDR3. The chain has TRBV6-5 and TRBJ1-4; no reliable D call. Between the trimmed V and J ends, which lost 0 bases and 0 bases, there was a span of 5 bases. CDR3 size: 15 residues. Germline V lookup: CDR1 MNHEY, CDR2 SVGAGI. CDR3 amino acids: CASSYSGATNEKLFF. CDR3 sequence (DNA): TGTGCCAGCAGTTACTCGGGAGCAACTAATGAAAAACTGTTTTTT.